The clone carrying this T cell receptor beta chain turned up a few times. The germline CDR1 and CDR2 sequences are SQVTM and ANQGSEA. The CDR3 sequence is 14 residues long. V lost 7 bases and J lost 0, with 13 bases in between. TCRdb fed the 5' RACE reads into MiXCR, producing one record per CDR3 protein. The data contain 550,000 to 800,000 distinct CDR3 sequences, about 7.1% of them seen just once; the ten biggest clones take up approximately 1.5%. The entry originates in a study of identical twins. These data were likewise used in another study, on yellow fever vaccine responses in identical twins.

Specimen: PBMCs. The receptor was derived from a woman younger than 30 in good health. This sequence joins TRBV29-1 and TRBJ1-3; D is possibly TRBD1 (6 bases). CDR3 bases: TGCAGCGCGACAGGCGCCTCCTCTGGAAACACCATATATTTT. This encodes CSATGASSGNTIYF.